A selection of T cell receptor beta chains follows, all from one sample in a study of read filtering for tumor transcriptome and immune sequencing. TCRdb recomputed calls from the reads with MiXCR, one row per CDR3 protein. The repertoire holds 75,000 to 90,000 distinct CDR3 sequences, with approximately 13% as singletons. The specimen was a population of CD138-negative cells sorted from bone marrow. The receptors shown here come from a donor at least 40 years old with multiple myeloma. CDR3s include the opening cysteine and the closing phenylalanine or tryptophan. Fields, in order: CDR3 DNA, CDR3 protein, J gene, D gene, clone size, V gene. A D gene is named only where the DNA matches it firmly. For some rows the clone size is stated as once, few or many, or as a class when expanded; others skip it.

TGTGCCAGCACTAAATGGGATGAGCAGTTCTTC	CASTKWDEQFF	TRBJ2-1	-	many	TRBV12-3/TRBV12-4
TGCAGCGTTGGCAGACAAAGCACTGAAGCTTTCTTT	CSVGRQSTEAFF	TRBJ1-1	-	-	TRBV29-1
TGTGCCAGTAGCCCCGGGACAGGAGCCACAGATACGCAGTATTTT	CASSPGTGATDTQYF	TRBJ2-3	TRBD1	many	TRBV19
TGCAGTGCTAGAGATTCCCGACTAGCGCAAGAGACCCAGTACTTC	CSARDSRLAQETQYF	TRBJ2-5	TRBD2	many	TRBV20-1
TGTGCCAGCAAGGACTCTGGGGCCAACGTCCTGACTTTC	CASKDSGANVLTF	TRBJ2-6	-	many	TRBV6-6
TGTGCCAGCAGCTATCGACGGAATCAGCCCCAGCATTTT	CASSYRRNQPQHF	TRBJ1-5	-	many	TRBV28
TGTGCCAGTTCCTGGAAATCGAACACCGGGGAGCTGTTTTTT	CASSWKSNTGELFF	TRBJ2-2	-	many	TRBV5-4
TGTGCCAGCAGCCCCCCCCTGAGCGGGAGATACGAGCAGTACTTC	CASSPPLSGRYEQYF	TRBJ2-7	TRBD2	-	TRBV7-9
TGCAGTGCTAGAGTTCTAGCGGAGAGCACAGATACGCAGTATTTT	CSARVLAESTDTQYF	TRBJ2-3	TRBD2	many	TRBV20-1
TGTGCCAGCAGCTTAGCGCTCGGGCCTGGGAATCAGCCCCAGCATTTT	CASSLALGPGNQPQHF	TRBJ1-5	-	many	TRBV7-9
TGTGCCAGCAGTGGGCGGGGACTCAACTCCTACGAGCAGTACTTC	CASSGRGLNSYEQYF	TRBJ2-7	-	-	TRBV28
TGCGCCAGCAGCCAAGATCTTGACGCATCTGCTGGGCAGACCCAGTACTTC	CASSQDLDASAGQTQYF	TRBJ2-5	-	many	TRBV4-1
TGCAGCGAGACCACTAGCGGGATGTTCAATGAGCAGTTCTTC	CSETTSGMFNEQFF	TRBJ2-1	TRBD2	many	TRBV29-1
TGCAGCGTTGAATTGGGTCGGCAGGGAAGCACTGAAGCTTTCTTT	CSVELGRQGSTEAFF	TRBJ1-1	-	many	TRBV29-1
TGTGCCAGCAGCTTAGGACACCTTTACAATGAGCAGTTCTTC	CASSLGHLYNEQFF	TRBJ2-1	-	many	TRBV7-9
TGCGCCAGCAGCTTGAACACAGATACGCAGTATTTT	CASSLNTDTQYF	TRBJ2-3	-	many	TRBV5-1
TGCGCCAGCAGCGACAGCTCTGGGGCCAACGTCCTGACTTTC	CASSDSSGANVLTF	TRBJ2-6	-	few	TRBV5-1
TGTGCCAGCAGCTTAGAAGAGTGGGGGCTAGCGGGCCAAGAGACCCAGTACTTC	CASSLEEWGLAGQETQYF	TRBJ2-5	TRBD2	many	TRBV13
TGTGCCAGCAGTGATGTGGGGGGGCTCGAGCAGTACTTC	CASSDVGGLEQYF	TRBJ2-7	-	many	TRBV2
TGCGCCAGCAGCTCTCAGGGGGCCGACACTGAAGCTTTCTTT	CASSSQGADTEAFF	TRBJ1-1	TRBD1	many	TRBV5-1
TGTGCCAGCAGTGGTGGGGGGAGAGGTGGAGAGACCCAGTACTTC	CASSGGGRGGETQYF	TRBJ2-5	-	many	TRBV25-1
TGTGCCAGCAGTTTTAGGGGGAATGAAGCTTTCTTT	CASSFRGNEAFF	TRBJ1-1	-	many	TRBV12-3/TRBV12-4
TGTGCCACCAGCAGAGACGTGAACACTGAAGCTTTCTTT	CATSRDVNTEAFF	TRBJ1-1	-	-	TRBV15
TGCGCCAGCAGCACCGGCCCCGGGACAGGGGTCGAGCAGTACTTC	CASSTGPGTGVEQYF	TRBJ2-7	TRBD1	few	TRBV5-1
TGTGCCAGCTCACCCTTAAGAGGGACTGGCGGAAGATCCAATGAGCAGTACTTC	CASSPLRGTGGRSNEQYF	TRBJ2-7	-	-	TRBV18
TGTGCCTCCGGGGCTAGCGGGAGTTTTGAGACCCAGTACTTC	CASGASGSFETQYF	TRBJ2-5	TRBD2	many	TRBV10-3
TGTGCCAGCAGCTTATCGTATGAGCAGTTCTTC	CASSLSYEQFF	TRBJ2-1	-	many	TRBV7-9
TGTGCCAGCAGCTTAGCGTTTGTTCTTTTCGGGAGGAACACTGAAGCTTTCTTT	CASSLAFVLFGRNTEAFF	TRBJ1-1	-	many	TRBV7-8
TGCAGCGTTGGGGGACAGGGGGCCGGCGGGGAGCTGTTTTTT	CSVGGQGAGGELFF	TRBJ2-2	TRBD1	many	TRBV29-1
TGCGCCAGCAGCTTGGGGACACGGATTCGGGAGAGGTCCTACGAGCAGTACTTC	CASSLGTRIRERSYEQYF	TRBJ2-7	-	-	TRBV5-1
TGCGCCAGCAGTGAGCCCATTCTTACCACTTCCTACAATGAGCAGTTCTTC	CASSEPILTTSYNEQFF	TRBJ2-1	-	many	TRBV10-2
TGCAGTGCTAGAGATAGCACTCTGGGGGCCAACGTCCTGACTTTC	CSARDSTLGANVLTF	TRBJ2-6	-	many	TRBV20-1
TGCAGCGTAGAACAGGGAAGCGATCAGCCCCAGCATTTT	CSVEQGSDQPQHF	TRBJ1-5	-	-	TRBV29-1
TGCGCCAGCAGCCAACCTGGGGGTTCCTACGAGCAGTACTTC	CASSQPGGSYEQYF	TRBJ2-7	-	many	TRBV4-1
TGTGCCAGCAGGTTGGGGGGGCGGCCCCCCACTGAAGCTTTCTTT	CASRLGGRPPTEAFF	TRBJ1-1	-	many	TRBV6-5
TGCAGTGCTCCAGCCCGGGGATTTGGCGAGACCCAGTACTTC	CSAPARGFGETQYF	TRBJ2-5	-	many	TRBV20-1
TGTGCCAGTAGTATACAGGACGGACAGCCCCAGCATTTT	CASSIQDGQPQHF	TRBJ1-5	-	many	TRBV19
TGTGCCAGTAGTCAACGACAGGGCGGCAGTAGCAATCAGCCCCAGCATTTT	CASSQRQGGSSNQPQHF	TRBJ1-5	TRBD1	many	TRBV19
TGTGCCAGCAGTTACTCTGGAGGGGCGAATGAAAAACTGTTTTTT	CASSYSGGANEKLFF	TRBJ1-4	-	many	TRBV6-5
TGTGCCAGCAGCCAGGGCGGGAGGGCCGGCACCGGGGAGCTGGTTTTT	CASSQGGRAGTGELVF	TRBJ2-2	TRBD2	-	TRBV5-4
TGTGCCAGCAGCTTGTGGACAGGGACACCTCTTACCTTC	CASSLWTGTPLTF	TRBJ1-2	TRBD1	many	TRBV11-2
TGTGCCAGTAGAACCCATGCCGCAGGTGGCAATGAGCAGTTCTTC	CASRTHAAGGNEQFF	TRBJ2-1	-	few	TRBV19